This passage covers 29 T cell receptor beta chains from one sample sequenced in a study of CD8+CD57+ T cells in acquired aplastic anemia. Genomic DNA was employed as the template in profiling TCR beta VDJ and CDR3. MiXCR was run by TCRdb on the reads, yielding one entry per CDR3 protein. The sample gives about 130,000 distinct CDR3 sequences, more than 40% of which show up once; around 2.5% is in the top ten. Sequencing was performed on sorted CD4+, CD8+, or CD8+CD57+ T cells (not recorded which) from PBMCs. Receptors originate from a human donor in good health, serving as a control.

This clonotype was observed at least ten times. The chain recombines TRBV5-8 with TRBJ1-1; TRBD1 is a possible D gene (6 bases). V was clipped by 2 bases and J by 5 bases, with 13 bases between them. Germline-derived CDR1 and CDR2 are SGHTS and YDEGEE. The CDR3 runs to 14 residues. CDR3 in amino acids: CASSFDQGRTEAFF. The CDR3, as DNA: TGTGCCAGCAGCTTTGATCAGGGGAGGACTGAAGCTTTCTTT.

This clonotype was picked up many times. The chain combines TRBV7-2 with TRBJ1-3; weak D call: TRBD1 (6 bases). The germline V gene has CDR1 SGHTA and CDR2 FQGNSA. Trimming removed 2 bases at V and 4 bases at J, with 12 bases between. There are 15 residues in the CDR3. In DNA, the CDR3 is TGTGCCAGCAGCTTACAATCGGGGGGCGGAAACACCATATATTTT. Its protein product is CASSLQSGGGNTIYF.

The CDR3 nucleotides are TGTGCCAGCAGCCCGCAGGGCGGAGGCTACACCTTC. It specifies CASSPQGGGYTF. This chain links TRBV7-3 with TRBJ1-2, with a tentative D call TRBD1 (5 bases). Trimming stripped 5 bases from V and 8 bases from J, with 12 bases between. CDR1 is SGHTA, CDR2 FQGTGA, per germline. This CDR3 has 12 residues. The whole variable domain, filled in from reference TRBV7-3 and TRBJ1-2, reads GAGVSQTPSNKVTEKGKYVELRCDPISGHTALYWYRQSLGQGPEFLIYFQGTGAADDSGLPNDRFFAVRPEGSVSTLKIQRTERGDSAVYLCASSPQGGGYTFGSGTRLTVV.

V and J are TRBV29-1 and TRBJ2-5, with 7 bases matching TRBD1. The germline gives CDR1 SQVTM, CDR2 ANQGSEA. CDR3 length equals 13 residues. J lost 2 bases, V lost 5 bases, and 5 bases had no gene match. The CDR3 nucleotides are TGCAGCGTTCCGGGACAGCGACAAGAGACCCAGTACTTC. It specifies CSVPGQRQETQYF. The whole variable domain, remainder taken from reference TRBV29-1 and TRBJ2-5, is SAVISQKPSRDICQRGTSLTIQCQVDSQVTMMFWYRQQPGQSLTLIATANQGSEATYESGFVIDKFPISRPNLTFSTLTVSNMSPEDSSIYLCSVPGQRQETQYFGPGTRLLVL.

In DNA form, the CDR3 reads TGCAGCGTTGGGTACGGTATTAGGTCAGGGGAGACCCAGTACTTC. Encoded protein: CSVGYGIRSGETQYF. V and J are TRBV29-1 and TRBJ2-5; perhaps TRBD1 as D (5 bases). Deletions cut 4 bases from V and 5 bases from J, with 20 bases between. The CDR3 is 15 residues long. CDR1 SQVTM and CDR2 ANQGSEA come from the germline V gene.

Comments on this clonotype: One end of the junction varies from germline; a read error may be responsible. The V call is TRBV7-9, the J call TRBJ1-1, with D possibly matching TRBD1 (6 bases). The CDR3 is made up of 15 amino acids. Looked up from germline, CDR1 is SEHNR and CDR2 is FQNEAQ (reference sequence). In DNA form, the CDR3 reads TGTGCCCGCAGCCCCGTGGGGCAGGGGAAACCTGAAGCTTTCTTT. This codes for CARSPVGQGKPEAFF.

The chain combines TRBV20-1 with TRBJ1-2; no clear D gene. CDR1 is DFQATT and CDR2 is SNEGSKA in the germline V gene (reference sequence). The CDR3 is 12 residues long. The V gene lost 3 bases and the J gene lost 6 bases, with 11 bases spanning the gap. CDR3 protein: CSASPGLHGYTF. DNA for the CDR3: TGCAGTGCTAGCCCCGGACTCCATGGCTACACCTTC.

This clonotype was counted ten times or more. The chain couples TRBV29-1 to TRBJ1-2, with TRBD1 matching over 7 bases. The CDR3 consists of 12 residues. Germline loops: CDR1 SQVTM, CDR2 ANQGSEA. The J segment lost 6 bases and the V segment lost 8 bases, leaving 9 bases of the junction unmatched. CDR3 in amino acids: CSILQGSHGYTF. CDR3 nucleotides: TGCAGCATACTACAGGGGAGCCATGGCTACACCTTC. The entire variable domain, with the rest obtained from reference TRBV29-1 and TRBJ1-2, is as follows: SAVISQKPSRDICQRGTSLTIQCQVDSQVTMMFWYRQQPGQSLTLIATANQGSEATYESGFVIDKFPISRPNLTFSTLTVSNMSPEDSSIYLCSILQGSHGYTFGSGTRLTVV.

Remarks on this clonotype: A read error may account for a junction end that differs from germline. V usage is TRBV7-7 and J usage is TRBJ1-2; D is undetermined. The CDR3 has 13 residues. Germline V gives CDR1 SSHAT, CDR2 FNYEAQ (reference sequence). CDR3 nucleotide sequence: TGTGCCCGCAGCTTAGAGCAACTATATGGCTACACCTTC. Its protein is CARSLEQLYGYTF.

There are a few counts of this clonotype. The rearrangement joins TRBV25-1 to TRBJ2-5; 10 bases match TRBD1. The CDR3 is 15 amino acids. The germline V gene encodes CDR1 MGHDK and CDR2 SYGVNS. V lost 2 bases, J lost 5 bases, and 5 bases stayed unmatched. CDR3 bases: TGTGCCAGCAGTGAAGGGACAGGGGTGGGGGAGACCCAGTACTTC. Translating it yields CASSEGTGVGETQYF.

V is TRBV6-2 or TRBV6-3 and J is TRBJ1-2, with 9 nucleotides matching TRBD1. Trimming at V came to 7 bases and at J to 8 bases, leaving 5 bases not matched to a gene. The CDR3 consists of 12 residues. The germline V gene encodes CDR1 MNHEY and CDR2 SVGEGT. CDR3 protein: CASTDRGGGYTF. The DNA of the CDR3 is TGTGCCAGCACGGACAGGGGAGGCGGCTACACCTTC.

This clonotype was recorded many times. This chain uses TRBV20-1 with TRBJ1-6, with D possibly TRBD1 on 6 matching bases. The germline V gene encodes CDR1 DFQATT and CDR2 SNEGSKA (reference sequence). The CDR3 runs to 14 residues. Trimming took off 4 bases at V and 1 base at J, with 8 bases between the two ends. The CDR3 region has the DNA TGCAGTGCTACGGACAGATCCTATAATTCACCCCTCCACTTT. Its translation: CSATDRSYNSPLHF.

The chain employs TRBV7-2 and TRBJ2-7; maybe TRBD2 (5 bases). Trimming removed 3 bases at V and 6 bases at J, with 9 bases between. Germline CDR1 SGHTA, CDR2 FQGNSA. This CDR3 is built from 12 residues. The CDR3 DNA reads TGTGCCAGCAGCTTCCCAGGAGGCGAGCAGTACTTC. As protein: CASSFPGGEQYF.

Ten or more counts support this clonotype. The chain is built from TRBV5-8 and TRBJ2-5; TRBD1 might be the D (5 bases). CDR3 size: 12 residues. V lost 4 bases to trimming and J lost 4 bases, with 8 bases between them. Germline CDR1 SGHTS, CDR2 YDEGEE. The CDR3 coding sequence is TGTGCCAGCAGCCGAAGGGGAGAGACCCAGTACTTC. Translating it yields CASSRRGETQYF.

The rearrangement uses TRBV29-1 and TRBJ1-1; 7 bases are a match to TRBD1. Looked up from germline, CDR1 is SQVTM and CDR2 is ANQGSEA. V lost 4 bases to trimming and J lost 3 bases; unmatched junction nucleotides: 8. The CDR3 sequence is 14 residues long. This CDR3 is CSVGWGTDDTEAFF. CDR3 DNA: TGCAGCGTTGGATGGGGGACAGATGACACTGAAGCTTTCTTT.

This clonotype occurred a few times. The chain recombines TRBV10-3 with TRBJ1-2; 9 bases match TRBD1. CDR3 length equals 16 residues. V gave up 2 bases and J gave up 4 bases; unmatched junction bases: 8. The germline CDR1 and CDR2 sequences are ENHRY and SYGVKD. Here the CDR3 reads CAISENDRGRSYGYTF. CDR3 bases: TGTGCCATCAGTGAGAACGACAGGGGGAGGTCCTATGGCTACACCTTC.

This clonotype came up many times. This chain connects TRBV5-1 to TRBJ1-1; 8 bases align to TRBD1. Germline V CDR1 and CDR2: SGHRS, YFSETQ. The V and J ends lost 4 bases and 9 bases, in that order; junction bases with no gene match: 8. There are 13 residues in the CDR3. CDR3 protein: CASSRTGQGKAFF. CDR3 DNA: TGCGCCAGCAGCAGAACCGGACAGGGTAAAGCTTTCTTT.

In DNA form, the CDR3 reads TGTGCCAGCAGCATCCGGACTAGCGGGACAAGCACAGATACGCAGTATTTT. This encodes CASSIRTSGTSTDTQYF. The V and J genes are TRBV11-1 and TRBJ2-3, with 12 bases fitting TRBD2. The CDR3 loop spans 17 amino acids. With 5 bases clipped from V and 0 bases from J, the junction kept 6 bases outside the gene matches. Per germline, CDR1 SGHAT and CDR2 FQDESV (reference sequence).

This chain links TRBV10-3 with TRBJ2-5; D may be TRBD1 or TRBD2 (5 bases each). The germline gives CDR1 ENHRY, CDR2 SYGVKD. The CDR3 runs to 13 residues. The V gene lost 6 bases and the J gene lost 1 base, with 9 bases spanning the gap. CDR3 region: CAISPGTQETQYF. The CDR3 DNA reads TGTGCCATCAGCCCCGGGACCCAAGAGACCCAGTACTTC.

The chain is built from TRBV19 and TRBJ1-5, with no clear D. Trimming removed 3 bases at V and 2 bases at J, with 11 bases between. Germline V CDR1 and CDR2: LNHDA, SQIVND (reference sequence). CDR3 size: 15 residues. The CDR3 loop reads CASSIEGNRNQPQHF. The CDR3 DNA sequence: TGTGCCAGTAGTATTGAAGGTAATCGCAATCAGCCCCAGCATTTT.

The J gene is TRBJ1-5, the V gene TRBV4-3, with TRBD1 matching 9 bases. V shed 1 base and J 9 bases; nucleotides not matched to a gene: 10. This CDR3 contains 16 residues. From germline, CDR1 is LGHNA and CDR2 YSLEER. Here the CDR3 reads CASSQAWTGARGPQHF. The CDR3 DNA is TGCGCCAGCAGCCAAGCGTGGACAGGGGCGAGGGGGCCCCAGCATTTT.

The chain has TRBV11-2 and TRBJ2-1; the match to TRBD2 covers 11 bases. CDR1 SGHAT and CDR2 FQNNGV come from the germline V gene. J was trimmed by 5 bases and V by 5 bases; bases with no gene match: 5. This CDR3 contains 15 residues. The CDR3 DNA sequence: TGTGCCAGCAGCGCGACTAGCGGGGTTAACAATGAGCAGTTCTTC. Translated, it gives CASSATSGVNNEQFF.

The V and J genes are TRBV20-1 and TRBJ2-4; TRBD2 matches 8 bases. Trimming took 1 base from V and 1 from J; bases not matched to a gene: 6. Germline lookup yields CDR1 DFQATT and CDR2 SNEGSKA (reference sequence). The CDR3 totals 16 residues. CDR3 residues: CSARVRRGAAKNIQYF. The CDR3 DNA is TGCAGTGCTAGAGTTCGGCGGGGGGCGGCCAAAAACATTCAGTACTTC.

This clonotype has at least ten counts. The chain couples TRBV20-1 to TRBJ1-4; D remains ambiguous. The V and J ends lost 0 bases and 0 bases respectively, with 14 bases between them. CDR1 is DFQATT and CDR2 is SNEGSKA in the germline V gene (reference sequence). The CDR3 contains 17 residues. For the CDR3, the DNA is TGCAGTGCTAGAGATCGGCGGCACTTTGCAACTAATGAAAAACTGTTTTTT. Amino acid sequence: CSARDRRHFATNEKLFF.

J is TRBJ2-1 and V is TRBV24-1; possibly TRBD2 for D (6 bases). V lost 1 base, J lost 2 bases, and 8 bases lay in between. The CDR3 spans 15 residues. Germline assignment: CDR1 KGHDR and CDR2 SFDVKD. The CDR3 bases are TGTGCCACCAGTGATTTTAGCGGAGCCTACAATGAGCAGTTCTTC. Amino acids: CATSDFSGAYNEQFF.

The CDR3 sequence is CATSPGPLYNEQFF. In DNA, the CDR3 is TGTGCCACGAGCCCAGGGCCACTATACAATGAGCAGTTCTTC. The chain uses TRBV10-3 and TRBJ2-1, with D perhaps matching TRBD1 (5 bases). V dropped 10 bases and J dropped 4 bases, with 17 bases sitting between them. The germline V gene has CDR1 ENHRY and CDR2 SYGVKD. The CDR3 loop spans 14 amino acids.

The chain combines TRBV20-1 with TRBJ2-1, with 9 positions matching TRBD2. From germline, CDR1 is DFQATT and CDR2 SNEGSKA (reference sequence). CDR3 length: 13 amino acids. V lost 6 bases and J lost 9; bases outside the gene matches: 9. This CDR3 reads CSAHSGGRSEQFF. The CDR3 DNA sequence: TGCAGTGCCCACAGCGGGGGGCGGAGTGAGCAGTTCTTC.

This chain links TRBV7-9 with TRBJ1-4; no definite D call. Trimming left V 2 bases short and J 8 bases short, with 6 bases between. The CDR3 loop spans 12 amino acids. Germline V gene sequence: CDR1 SEHNR, CDR2 FQNEAQ (reference sequence). Here the CDR3 reads CASSLRKEKLFF. The CDR3 DNA sequence: TGTGCCAGCAGCTTAAGAAAGGAAAAACTGTTTTTT. Together with reference TRBV7-9 and TRBJ1-4, the CDR3 gives the full variable domain: DTGVSQNPRHKITKRGQNVTFRCDPISEHNRLYWYRQTLGQGPEFLTYFQNEAQLEKSRLLSDRFSAERPKGSFSTLEIQRTEQGDSAMYLCASSLRKEKLFFGSGTQLSVL.

This chain links TRBV25-1 with TRBJ2-7; D remains ambiguous. Trimming shortened V by 5 bases and J by 2 bases, and 19 bases separated the two germline ends. The CDR3 extends over 16 amino acids. Germline V gene data show CDR1 as MGHDK and CDR2 as SYGVNS. The chain's CDR3 is CASSPIPDGETYEQYF. DNA of the CDR3: TGTGCCAGCAGTCCAATACCGGACGGTGAAACCTACGAGCAGTACTTC.